The entry below describes one T cell receptor beta chain. The antigen remains undetermined. This specimen belongs to a study of T cell responses to AZD1222 COVID-19 vaccine. Study background: The analysis combined second doses at about 4 or about 12 weeks.

Study-level findings and limits: Vaccine-associated CD4 TCRs spanned spike, dominant at 160-218 and 743-854.

Repertoires were generated with immunoSEQ multiplex PCR, while TCRdb's copy carries only in-frame clones and drops some. The profile shows around 110,000 clones, around nine tenths of them singletons. The receptor's source is an adult in good health. This specimen was peripheral blood, taken on day 0 of AZD1222 vaccination.

This chain's CDR3 is CASNLGRNEKLFF. CDR3 sequence (DNA): TGTGCCAGCAACCTAGGGCGGAATGAAAAACTGTTTTTT. The chain is built from TRBV12-3 or TRBV12-4 and TRBJ1-4; no reliable D call. This CDR3 has 13 residues. The V end was cut by 7 bases, the J end by 5 bases, with 11 bases between.